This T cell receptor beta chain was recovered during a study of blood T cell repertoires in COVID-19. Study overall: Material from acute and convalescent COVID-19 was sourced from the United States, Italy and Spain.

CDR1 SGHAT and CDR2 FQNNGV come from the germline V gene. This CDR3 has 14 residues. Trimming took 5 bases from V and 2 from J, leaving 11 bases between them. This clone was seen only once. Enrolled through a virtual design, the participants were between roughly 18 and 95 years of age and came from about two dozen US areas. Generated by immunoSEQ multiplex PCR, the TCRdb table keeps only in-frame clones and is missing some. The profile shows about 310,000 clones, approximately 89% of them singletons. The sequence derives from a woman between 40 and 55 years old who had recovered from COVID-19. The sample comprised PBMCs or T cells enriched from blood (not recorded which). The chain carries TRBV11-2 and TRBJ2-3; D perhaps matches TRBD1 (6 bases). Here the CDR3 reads CASSEDRITDTQYF. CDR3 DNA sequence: TGTGCCAGCAGCGAGGACAGAATCACAGATACGCAGTATTTT.